This T cell receptor beta chain was profiled in a study of T cells in localized non-small cell lung cancer. Concerning this clone itself: Its antigen is currently unknown.

Study-wide results and caveats: In adjacent lung appeared a median approximately 57 of the top 100 tumor clones. Elevated circulating T cell density in blood was associated with longer overall survival. Uninvolved adjacent lung showed peak T cell clonality, exceeding tumor.

Profiling relied on immunoSEQ multiplex PCR, and the TCRdb table lists in-frame clones only, not all of them. The profile shows around 18,000 clones, around 83% of them singletons. This material consisted of peripheral blood, taken before any cancer treatment. The clonotype was recovered from a female donor of 60 years or more with stage I lung adenocarcinoma.

The DNA of the CDR3 is TGTGCCAGCAGCTTAGCTCCCCAGGGGGTCTACGAGCAGTACTTC. Amino acid sequence: CASSLAPQGVYEQYF. V gene TRBV7-6 combines with J gene TRBJ2-7; 7 bases are a match to TRBD1. Germline trimming cut 0 bases from V and 3 bases from J; bases unmatched to any gene: 5. CDR1 and CDR2 (germline): SGHVS, FNYEAQ. CDR3 size: 15 residues.